The 22 T cell receptor beta chains given below trace back to one sample, sequenced in a study of blood T cell repertoires in COVID-19. TCRdb's copy holds only in-frame clones and misses some; the assay was immunoSEQ multiplex PCR. Here the sample spans 110,000 or so clones, around 85% being singletons. Material: peripheral blood. These receptors were collected from a man aged 50 or older with acute or convalescent COVID-19.

There are a few counts of this clone. The genes are TRBV9 and TRBJ2-3; 9 bases map to TRBD2. Germline CDR1 reads SGDLS; CDR2 reads YYNGEE. The J segment lost 6 bases and the V segment lost 3 bases, leaving 11 bases of the junction unmatched. The CDR3 totals 16 residues. CDR3 in DNA: TGTGCCAGCAGCGCTGGCGGGGGGGCAGAGTGGGATACGCAGTATTTT. This sequence encodes CASSAGGGAEWDTQYF.

This clone was seen only once. No conserved phenylalanine or tryptophan is present at the end of the CDR3, so a read error is the likely explanation. This chain connects TRBV28 to TRBJ1-2; D is unclear. This CDR3 is built from 12 residues. V was pared by 6 bases and J by 4 bases, with 9 bases between. From germline, CDR1 is MDHEN and CDR2 SYDVKM. The CDR3 nucleotides are TGTGCCAGCAGGGAGGAAATCTATGGCTACACCGTC. Residues: CASREEIYGYTV.

V usage is TRBV3-1 (or the pseudogene TRBV3-2) and J usage is TRBJ1-2; 7 bases fit TRBD1. The CDR3 length is 15 residues. The junction had 8 bases not matched to a gene; V was cut back by 2 bases and J by 5 bases. Germline V gene lookup returns CDR1 LGHDT and CDR2 YNNKEL (reference sequence). This CDR3 reads CASSQPNRGSYGYTF. For the CDR3, the DNA is TGTGCCAGCAGCCAACCCAACAGGGGTTCGTATGGCTACACCTTC.

CDR3 amino acids: CASRPRTGSQPQHF. CDR3 nucleotide sequence: TGTGCCAGTAGACCCCGGACAGGGAGTCAGCCCCAGCATTTT. The rearrangement joins TRBV19 to TRBJ1-5, with 8 bases identical to TRBD1. CDR3 length: 14 residues. The trim removed 6 bases at V and 6 bases at J, leaving 7 bases unmatched. CDR1 is LNHDA, CDR2 SQIVND, per germline (reference sequence).

V usage is TRBV19 and J usage is TRBJ1-1, with TRBD1 identical over 8 bases. The V and J ends lost 7 bases and 3 bases, in that order; junction bases with no gene match: 16. Germline V gene lookup returns CDR1 LNHDA and CDR2 SQIVND (reference sequence). The CDR3 extends over 17 amino acids. CDR3 sequence reads: CASIPRGLSGPDTEAFF. In nucleotides, the CDR3 is TGTGCCAGTATCCCCAGGGGGCTAAGTGGCCCCGACACTGAAGCTTTCTTT.

In this sample, this clone turned up a few times. The rearrangement links TRBV5-1 to TRBJ1-5, with D possibly matching TRBD1 (5 bases). Germline CDR1 SGHRS, CDR2 YFSETQ. The CDR3 contains 17 residues. Trimming left V 0 bases short and J 0 bases short, with 13 bases between. The CDR3 sequence: CASSLGLGENSNQPQHF. DNA for the CDR3: TGCGCCAGCAGCTTGGGTCTAGGGGAAAATAGCAATCAGCCCCAGCATTTT.

V usage is TRBV2 and J usage is TRBJ1-5; 8 bases match TRBD1. This CDR3 spans 15 amino acids. Per the germline V gene, CDR1 is SNHLY and CDR2 is FYNNEI. Trimming cost V 6 bases and J 3 bases; bases outside gene matches: 7. CDR3 nucleotide sequence: TGTGCCAGCAGAGCCGCAGGGGGCCCCAATCAGCCCCAGCATTTT. Its translation: CASRAAGGPNQPQHF. The whole variable domain, filled in from reference TRBV2 and TRBJ1-5, reads EPEVTQTPSHQVTQMGQEVILRCVPISNHLYFYWYRQILGQKVEFLVSFYNNEISEKSEIFDDQFSVERPDGSNFTLKIRSTKLEDSAMYFCASRAAGGPNQPQHFGDGTRLSIL.

The J gene is TRBJ2-5, the V gene TRBV3-1 (or the pseudogene TRBV3-2), with D possibly being TRBD1 (6 bases). With 4 bases removed from V and 2 bases from J, the gap between germline ends came to 8 bases. From germline, CDR1 is LGHDT and CDR2 YNNKEL (reference sequence). CDR3 length: 13 residues. CDR3 region: CASSLRGQETQYF. Here the CDR3 DNA reads TGTGCCAGCAGCCTTAGGGGGCAAGAGACCCAGTACTTC.

In this sample, this clone turned up a few times. The rearrangement links TRBV28 to TRBJ2-7; 9 bases agree with TRBD1. Germline V lookup: CDR1 MDHEN, CDR2 SYDVKM. Trimming cost V 4 bases and J 2 bases; bases outside gene matches: 6. The CDR3 totals 15 residues. CDR3 nucleotides: TGTGCCAGCAGTTCCCCTCGGGACAGGGCCTACGAGCAGTACTTC. Amino acids: CASSSPRDRAYEQYF.

The chain carries TRBV7-9 and TRBJ1-1; no reliable D call. Per germline, CDR1 SEHNR and CDR2 FQNEAQ (reference sequence). V dropped 5 bases and J dropped 10 bases, with 14 bases sitting between them. This CDR3 has 12 residues. CDR3 in DNA: TGTGCCAGCAGCAGAGCAGAGGTTGCAGCTTTCTTT. Its protein is CASSRAEVAAFF.

CDR3 sequence (DNA): TGTGCCAGCAGTGATCCCGTACTCACTAACTATGGCTACACCTTC. Amino acid sequence: CASSDPVLTNYGYTF. The V and J genes are TRBV2 and TRBJ1-2; D uncertain. V shed 3 bases and J shed 0 bases, with 11 bases lying between them. This CDR3 is 15 amino acids long. Germline loops: CDR1 SNHLY, CDR2 FYNNEI. The full variable domain, in which reference TRBV2 and TRBJ1-2 provide the parts outside the CDR3, is EPEVTQTPSHQVTQMGQEVILRCVPISNHLYFYWYRQILGQKVEFLVSFYNNEISEKSEIFDDQFSVERPDGSNFTLKIRSTKLEDSAMYFCASSDPVLTNYGYTFGSGTRLTVV.

The chain couples TRBV5-4 to TRBJ1-4, with D tentatively TRBD1 (5 bases). The CDR3 covers 15 residues. V was trimmed by 3 bases and J by 3 bases, leaving 12 bases between them. Germline CDR1 reads SGHNT; CDR2 reads YYREEE (reference sequence). The CDR3 coding sequence is TGTGCCAGCAGCTCCCGGTCCAGGGCTAATGAAAAACTGTTTTTT. It specifies CASSSRSRANEKLFF.

On this clone: Other DNA sequences from this sample encode an identical CDR3 as well. The chain is built from TRBV29-1 and TRBJ1-1; D gene unclear. Trimming left V 7 bases short and J 1 base short, with 4 bases between. Germline assignment: CDR1 SQVTM and CDR2 ANQGSEA. CDR3 length: 10 amino acids. The CDR3 reads CSAQNTEAFF. The CDR3 region has the DNA TGCAGCGCCCAGAACACTGAAGCTTTCTTT. The full variable domain, with the rest looked up from reference TRBV29-1 and TRBJ1-1, is SAVISQKPSRDICQRGTSLTIQCQVDSQVTMMFWYRQQPGQSLTLIATANQGSEATYESGFVIDKFPISRPNLTFSTLTVSNMSPEDSSIYLCSAQNTEAFFGQGTRLTVV.

The V and J genes are TRBV12-5 and TRBJ1-1; 9 bases match TRBD1. The germline V gene has CDR1 LGHNT and CDR2 FRNRAP. This CDR3 has 13 amino acids. V shed 6 bases, J shed 6 bases, and the junction held 5 bases outside the gene matches. The DNA for the CDR3 is TGTGCTAGTGGCTGGACAGGGGATGCTGAAGCTTTCTTT. Translated: CASGWTGDAEAFF.

This chain uses TRBV6-5 with TRBJ2-2, with TRBD2 as a possible D gene (5 bases). The V end was cut by 0 bases, the J end by 8 bases, with 16 bases between. The CDR3 loop spans 16 amino acids. CDR1 and CDR2 (germline): MNHEY, SVGAGI. CDR3 amino acids: CASSYSTGEFMGELFF. DNA for the CDR3: TGTGCCAGCAGTTACTCGACCGGGGAGTTTATGGGGGAGCTGTTTTTT.

The chain links TRBV29-1 to TRBJ2-1; tentatively, D is TRBD1 (6 bases). This CDR3 has 11 residues. V was cut by 7 bases and J by 7 bases, with 11 bases left in between. Germline V CDR1 and CDR2: SQVTM, ANQGSEA. This chain's CDR3 is CSGVTGNEQFF. The CDR3 DNA reads TGCAGCGGGGTGACAGGTAATGAGCAGTTCTTC.

The chain is built from TRBV13 and TRBJ2-2; 7 bases fit TRBD1. V shed 5 bases, J shed 5 bases, and the junction held 8 bases outside the gene matches. This CDR3 has 15 amino acids. The germline V gene has CDR1 PRHDT and CDR2 FYEKMQ (reference sequence). The CDR3 nucleotides are TGTGCCAGCAGCCCGTACAGGGGCGGGACCGGGGAGCTGTTTTTT. It yields the protein CASSPYRGGTGELFF.

This sequence joins TRBV20-1 and TRBJ1-2; D is possibly TRBD1 (5 bases). CDR3 size: 11 residues. Deletions cut 4 bases from V and 4 bases from J, with 7 bases between. The V gene's germline CDR1 is DFQATT and CDR2 SNEGSKA (reference sequence). CDR3 coding DNA: TGCAGTGCTACGGGGGGCTATGGCTACACCTTC. Translated: CSATGGYGYTF.

This clone is a singleton in its sample. The V call is TRBV7-3, the J call TRBJ2-1; the D gene is possibly TRBD2 (5 bases). The germline gives CDR1 SGHTA, CDR2 FQGTGA. V gave up 5 bases and J gave up 14 bases, with 19 bases separating them. This CDR3 has 13 amino acids. CDR3 loop: CASSRPSTGSKFF. CDR3 DNA sequence: TGTGCCAGCAGCCGACCGAGCACGGGGAGCAAGTTCTTC.

The chain links TRBV6-1 to TRBJ1-2; D remains ambiguous. The germline CDR1 and CDR2 sequences are MNHNS and SASEGT. This CDR3 spans 15 amino acids. Trimming stripped 0 bases from V and 4 bases from J, with 12 bases between. The CDR3 here is CASSEAARGGYGYTF. In DNA form, the CDR3 reads TGTGCCAGCAGTGAAGCGGCACGGGGTGGCTATGGCTACACCTTC.

The chain links TRBV5-5 to TRBJ1-3; the D is unclear. Germline lookup yields CDR1 SGHKS and CDR2 YYEKEE (reference sequence). V lost 0 bases to trimming and J lost 0 bases, with 7 bases between them. This CDR3 contains 15 residues. The CDR3 nucleotides are TGTGCCAGCAGCTTGGTCCGGTCCTCTGGAAACACCATATATTTT. It translates to CASSLVRSSGNTIYF.

V gene TRBV19 combines with J gene TRBJ1-1; D remains unclear. The V gene's germline CDR1 is LNHDA and CDR2 SQIVND (reference sequence). V lost 6 bases to trimming and J lost 1 base, with 12 bases between them. This CDR3 region has 14 residues. Written as DNA, the CDR3 is TGTGCCAGTAGGTGGGCAGAAGCGAACACTGAAGCTTTCTTT. As protein: CASRWAEANTEAFF.